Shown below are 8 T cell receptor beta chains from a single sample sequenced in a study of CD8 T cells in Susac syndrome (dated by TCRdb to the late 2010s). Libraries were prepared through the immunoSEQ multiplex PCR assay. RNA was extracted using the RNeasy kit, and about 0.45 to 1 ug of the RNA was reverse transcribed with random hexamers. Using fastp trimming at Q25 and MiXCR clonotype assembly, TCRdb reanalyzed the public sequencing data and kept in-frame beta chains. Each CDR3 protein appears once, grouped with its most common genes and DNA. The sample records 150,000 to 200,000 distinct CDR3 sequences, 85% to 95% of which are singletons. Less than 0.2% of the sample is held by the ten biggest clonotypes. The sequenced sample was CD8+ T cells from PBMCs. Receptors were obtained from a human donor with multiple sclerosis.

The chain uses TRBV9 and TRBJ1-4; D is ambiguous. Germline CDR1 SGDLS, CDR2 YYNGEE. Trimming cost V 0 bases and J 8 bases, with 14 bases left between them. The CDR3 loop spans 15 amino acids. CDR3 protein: CASSVGETFGEKLFF. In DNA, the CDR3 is TGTGCCAGCAGCGTAGGGGAAACTTTCGGAGAAAAACTGTTTTTT.

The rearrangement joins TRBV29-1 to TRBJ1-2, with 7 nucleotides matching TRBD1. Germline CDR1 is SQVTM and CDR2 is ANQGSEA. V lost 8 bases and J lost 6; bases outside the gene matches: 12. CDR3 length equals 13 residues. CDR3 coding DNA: TGCAGCTTTCTAGCCCTAACAGGGGATGGCTACACCTTC. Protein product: CSFLALTGDGYTF.

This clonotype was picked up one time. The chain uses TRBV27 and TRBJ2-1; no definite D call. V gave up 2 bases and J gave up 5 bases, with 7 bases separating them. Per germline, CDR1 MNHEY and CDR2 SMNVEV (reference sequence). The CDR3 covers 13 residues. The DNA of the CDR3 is TGTGCCAGCAGTTTACACAGTAACAATGAGCAGTTCTTC. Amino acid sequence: CASSLHSNNEQFF.

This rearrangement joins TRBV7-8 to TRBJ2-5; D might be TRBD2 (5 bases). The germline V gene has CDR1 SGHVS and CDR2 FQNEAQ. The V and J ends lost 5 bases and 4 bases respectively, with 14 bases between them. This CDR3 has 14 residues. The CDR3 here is CASSPWGVGETQYF. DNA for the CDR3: TGTGCCAGCAGCCCTTGGGGAGTCGGAGAGACCCAGTACTTC.

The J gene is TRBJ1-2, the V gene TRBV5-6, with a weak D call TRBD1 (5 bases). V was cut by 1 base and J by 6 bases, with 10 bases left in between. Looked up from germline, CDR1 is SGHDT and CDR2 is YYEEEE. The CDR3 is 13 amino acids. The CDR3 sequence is CASSLIRGDGYTF. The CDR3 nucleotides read TGTGCCAGCAGCTTGATACGGGGGGATGGCTACACCTTC.

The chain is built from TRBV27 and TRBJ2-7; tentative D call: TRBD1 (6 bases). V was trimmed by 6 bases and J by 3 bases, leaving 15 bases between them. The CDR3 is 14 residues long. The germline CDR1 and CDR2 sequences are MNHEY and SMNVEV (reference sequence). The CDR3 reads CASSLTGTNYEQYF. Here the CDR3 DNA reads TGTGCCAGCAGCCTAACCGGGACAAACTACGAGCAGTACTTC.

As DNA, the CDR3 is TGCGCCAGCAGTGGGCGAGGGGAGCTGTTTTTT. Protein: CASSGRGELFF. J is TRBJ2-2 and V is TRBV10-2; unclear D gene. Per germline, CDR1 WSHSY and CDR2 SAAADI. This CDR3 spans 11 amino acids. Trimming removed 4 bases from V and 8 bases from J, with 5 bases in between.

The DNA for the CDR3 is TGCGCCAGCAGCCCGGTATCGGACAGCTACGAGCAGTACTTC. As protein: CASSPVSDSYEQYF. The chain is built from TRBV5-1 and TRBJ2-7, with a possible D match to TRBD1 (6 bases). Per the germline V gene, CDR1 is SGHRS and CDR2 is YFSETQ. The CDR3 runs 14 residues. Trimming shortened V by 4 bases and J by 3 bases, and 14 bases separated the two germline ends.